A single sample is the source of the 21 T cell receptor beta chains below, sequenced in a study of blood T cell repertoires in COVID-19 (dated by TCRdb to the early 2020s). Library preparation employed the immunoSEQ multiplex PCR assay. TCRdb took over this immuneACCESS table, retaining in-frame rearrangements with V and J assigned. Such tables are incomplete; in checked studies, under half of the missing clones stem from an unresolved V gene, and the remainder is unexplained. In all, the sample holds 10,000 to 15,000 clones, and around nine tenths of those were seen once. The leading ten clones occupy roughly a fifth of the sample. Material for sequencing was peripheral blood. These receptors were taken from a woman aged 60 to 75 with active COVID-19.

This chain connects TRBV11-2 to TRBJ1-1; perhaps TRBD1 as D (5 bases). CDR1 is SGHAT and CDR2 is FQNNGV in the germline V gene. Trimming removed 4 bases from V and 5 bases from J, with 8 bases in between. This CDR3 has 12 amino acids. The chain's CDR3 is CASSWQGTEAFF. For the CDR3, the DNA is TGTGCCAGCAGCTGGCAGGGAACTGAAGCTTTCTTT.

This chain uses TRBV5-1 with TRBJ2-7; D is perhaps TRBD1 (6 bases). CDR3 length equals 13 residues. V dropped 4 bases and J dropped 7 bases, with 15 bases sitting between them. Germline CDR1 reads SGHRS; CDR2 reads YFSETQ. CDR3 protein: CASSVSGHQEQYV. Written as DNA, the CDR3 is TGCGCCAGCAGCGTTTCGGGACACCAGGAGCAGTACGTC.

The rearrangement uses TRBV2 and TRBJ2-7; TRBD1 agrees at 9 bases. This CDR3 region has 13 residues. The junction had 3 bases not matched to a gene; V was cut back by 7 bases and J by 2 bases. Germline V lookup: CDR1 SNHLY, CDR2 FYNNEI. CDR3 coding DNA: TGTGCCAGCATGACAGGGGGTCCCTACGAGCAGTACTTC. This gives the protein CASMTGGPYEQYF.

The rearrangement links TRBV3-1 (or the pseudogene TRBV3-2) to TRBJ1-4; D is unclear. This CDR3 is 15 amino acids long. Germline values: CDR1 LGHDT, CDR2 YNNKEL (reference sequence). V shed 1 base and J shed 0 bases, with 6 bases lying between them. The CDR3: CASSQGSATNEKLFF. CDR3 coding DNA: TGTGCCAGCAGCCAAGGAAGCGCAACTAATGAAAAACTGTTTTTT.

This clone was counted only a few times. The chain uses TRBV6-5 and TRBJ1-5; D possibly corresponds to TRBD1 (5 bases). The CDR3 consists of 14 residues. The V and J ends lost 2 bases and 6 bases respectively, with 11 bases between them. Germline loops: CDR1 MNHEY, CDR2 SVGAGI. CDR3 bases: TGTGCCAGCAGTTACCGGGGGTCGAGTCAGCCCCAGCATTTT. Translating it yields CASSYRGSSQPQHF.

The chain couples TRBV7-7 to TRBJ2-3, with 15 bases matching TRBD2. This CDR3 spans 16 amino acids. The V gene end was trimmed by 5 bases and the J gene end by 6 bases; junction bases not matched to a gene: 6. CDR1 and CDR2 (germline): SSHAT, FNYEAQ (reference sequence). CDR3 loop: CASSPGLAGGGDTQYF. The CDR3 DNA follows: TGTGCCAGCAGCCCCGGACTAGCGGGAGGGGGGGATACGCAGTATTTT.

CDR3 sequence: CASSWGGQGTEAFF. CDR3 nucleotides: TGTGCCAGCAGCTGGGGTGGACAGGGAACTGAAGCTTTCTTT. The chain has TRBV5-5 and TRBJ1-1, with 8 bases matching TRBD1. Germline V lookup: CDR1 SGHKS, CDR2 YYEKEE (reference sequence). The CDR3 sequence is 14 residues long. With 3 bases clipped from V and 5 bases from J, the junction kept 6 bases outside the gene matches.

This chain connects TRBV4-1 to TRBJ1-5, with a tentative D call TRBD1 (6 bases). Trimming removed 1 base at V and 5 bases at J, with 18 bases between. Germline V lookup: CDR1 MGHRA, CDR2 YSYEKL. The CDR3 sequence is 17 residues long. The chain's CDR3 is CASSQVRPRTAYQPQHF. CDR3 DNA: TGCGCCAGCAGCCAAGTACGCCCTCGGACAGCATATCAGCCCCAGCATTTT.

CDR3 amino acids: CSAKSGAEQFF. The CDR3 bases are TGCAGTGCTAAGAGTGGGGCTGAGCAGTTCTTC. The chain carries TRBV20-1 and TRBJ2-1, with a weak D call TRBD1 (5 bases). V shed 4 bases and J shed 9 bases, with 10 bases lying between them. CDR1 and CDR2 (germline): DFQATT, SNEGSKA (reference sequence). CDR3 length equals 11 residues.

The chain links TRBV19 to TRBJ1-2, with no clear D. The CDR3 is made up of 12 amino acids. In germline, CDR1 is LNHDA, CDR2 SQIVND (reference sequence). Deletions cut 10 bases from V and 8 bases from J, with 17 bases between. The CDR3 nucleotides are TGTGCCACCAAGTTCCCGGTACTCGGCTACACCTTC. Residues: CATKFPVLGYTF.

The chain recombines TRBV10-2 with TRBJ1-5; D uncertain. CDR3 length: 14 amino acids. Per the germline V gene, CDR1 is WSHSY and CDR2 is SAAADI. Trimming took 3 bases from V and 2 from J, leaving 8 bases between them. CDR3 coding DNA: TGCGCCAGCAGTGATGCGAGGGGCAATCAGCCCCAGCATTTT. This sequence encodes CASSDARGNQPQHF.

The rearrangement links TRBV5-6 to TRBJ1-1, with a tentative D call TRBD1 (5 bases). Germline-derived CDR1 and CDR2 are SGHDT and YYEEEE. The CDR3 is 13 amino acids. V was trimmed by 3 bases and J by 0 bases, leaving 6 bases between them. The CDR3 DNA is TGTGCCAGCAGCTGGGACTTGAACACTGAAGCTTTCTTT. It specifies CASSWDLNTEAFF.

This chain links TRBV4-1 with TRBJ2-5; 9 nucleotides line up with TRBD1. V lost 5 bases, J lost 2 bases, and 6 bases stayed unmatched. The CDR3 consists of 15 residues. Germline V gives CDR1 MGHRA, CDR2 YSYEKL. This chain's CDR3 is CASSWGQGRQETQYF. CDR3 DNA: TGCGCCAGCAGCTGGGGACAGGGTCGGCAAGAGACCCAGTACTTC.

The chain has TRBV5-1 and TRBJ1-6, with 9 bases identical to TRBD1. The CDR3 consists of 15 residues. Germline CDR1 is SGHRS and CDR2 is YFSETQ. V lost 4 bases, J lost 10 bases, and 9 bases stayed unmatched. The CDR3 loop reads CASSEPGQGSSPLHF. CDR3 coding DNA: TGCGCCAGCAGCGAACCGGGACAGGGTTCGTCACCCCTCCACTTT.

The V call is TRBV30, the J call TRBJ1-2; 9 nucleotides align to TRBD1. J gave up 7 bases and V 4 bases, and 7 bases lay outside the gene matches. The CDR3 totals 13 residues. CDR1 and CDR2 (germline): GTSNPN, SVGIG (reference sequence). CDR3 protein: CAWIKQGASGYTF. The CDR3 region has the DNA TGTGCCTGGATTAAACAGGGGGCTAGTGGCTACACCTTC. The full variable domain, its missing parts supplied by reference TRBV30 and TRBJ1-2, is SQTIHQWPATLVQPVGSPLSLECTVEGTSNPNLYWYRQAAGRGLQLLFYSVGIGQISSEVPQNLSASRPQDRQFILSSKKLLLSDSGFYLCAWIKQGASGYTFGSGTRLTVV.

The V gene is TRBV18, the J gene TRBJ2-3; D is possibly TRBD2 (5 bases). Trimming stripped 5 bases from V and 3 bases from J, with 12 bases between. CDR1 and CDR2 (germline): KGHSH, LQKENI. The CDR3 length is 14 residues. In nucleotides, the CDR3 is TGTGCCAGCTCAGCCATGGGGAGAACAGATACGCAGTATTTT. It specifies CASSAMGRTDTQYF.

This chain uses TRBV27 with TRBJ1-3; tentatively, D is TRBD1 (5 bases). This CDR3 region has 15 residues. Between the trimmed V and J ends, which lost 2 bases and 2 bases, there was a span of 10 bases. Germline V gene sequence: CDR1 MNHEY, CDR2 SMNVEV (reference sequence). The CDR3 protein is CASSLKGFAGNTIYF. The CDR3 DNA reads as TGTGCCAGCAGTTTAAAGGGGTTCGCTGGAAACACCATATATTTT.

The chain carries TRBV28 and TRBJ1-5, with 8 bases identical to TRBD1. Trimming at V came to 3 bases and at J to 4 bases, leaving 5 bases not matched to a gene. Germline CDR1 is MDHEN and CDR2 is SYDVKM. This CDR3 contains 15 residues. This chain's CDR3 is CASSLRDRINQPQHF. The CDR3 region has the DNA TGTGCCAGCAGTTTGAGGGACAGGATAAATCAGCCCCAGCATTTT.

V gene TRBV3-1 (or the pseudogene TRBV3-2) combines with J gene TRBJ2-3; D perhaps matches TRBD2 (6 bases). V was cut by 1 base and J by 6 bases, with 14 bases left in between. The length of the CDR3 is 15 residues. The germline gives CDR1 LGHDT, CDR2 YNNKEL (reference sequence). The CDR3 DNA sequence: TGTGCCAGCAGCCAAGGGGGCTGGAGGGTCGATACGCAGTATTTT. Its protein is CASSQGGWRVDTQYF.

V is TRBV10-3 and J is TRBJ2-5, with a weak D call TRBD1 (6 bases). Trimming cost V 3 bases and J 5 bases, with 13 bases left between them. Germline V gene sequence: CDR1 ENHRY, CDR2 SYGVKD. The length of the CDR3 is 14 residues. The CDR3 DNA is TGTGCCATCAGTGACCAGGGGCGGACTGAGACCCAGTACTTC. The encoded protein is CAISDQGRTETQYF.

CDR3 coding DNA: TGTGCCAGCAGCGCAGCCGGGTTTGAAGAGACCCAGTACTTC. Translation gives CASSAAGFEETQYF. This chain connects TRBV5-4 to TRBJ2-5; D call uncertain. V was clipped by 4 bases and J by 3 bases, with 13 bases between them. CDR3 length equals 14 residues. CDR1 is SGHNT and CDR2 is YYREEE in the germline V gene (reference sequence).